This T cell receptor beta chain is from a study of shared clonotypes between healthy human individuals. Every donor, a Caucasian adult, lived in Nashville, Tennessee. Generated by immunoSEQ multiplex PCR, the TCRdb table keeps only in-frame clones and is missing some. The data hold around 2.5 million clones, with roughly 93% observed a single time. Study observations and caveats: On the whole, naive subsets had larger estimated richness than memory subsets had. Having only a few donors restricted how much genetic and exposure-history diversity was captured. Clonotypes not shared had lower generation probabilities than those common to all four donors.

In the case of this clone: Antigen specificity is unknown.

The receptor comes from a man aged 18 to 30 in good health. Some clones in this sample may be carry-over from other donors' samples. Sequencing input: naive CD4+ T cells from PBMCs. As to subset: CD45RA+ positively selected.

The CDR3 DNA reads as TGTGCCAGCGGAACAGGGGGGGAGACTGAAGCTTTCTTT. This translates into CASGTGGETEAFF. The chain recombines TRBV2 with TRBJ1-1; 8 positions agree with TRBD1. The germline gives CDR1 SNHLY, CDR2 FYNNEI. After removal of 8 bases from V and 5 bases from J, the junction contained 7 bases not matched to a gene. CDR3 size: 13 residues.